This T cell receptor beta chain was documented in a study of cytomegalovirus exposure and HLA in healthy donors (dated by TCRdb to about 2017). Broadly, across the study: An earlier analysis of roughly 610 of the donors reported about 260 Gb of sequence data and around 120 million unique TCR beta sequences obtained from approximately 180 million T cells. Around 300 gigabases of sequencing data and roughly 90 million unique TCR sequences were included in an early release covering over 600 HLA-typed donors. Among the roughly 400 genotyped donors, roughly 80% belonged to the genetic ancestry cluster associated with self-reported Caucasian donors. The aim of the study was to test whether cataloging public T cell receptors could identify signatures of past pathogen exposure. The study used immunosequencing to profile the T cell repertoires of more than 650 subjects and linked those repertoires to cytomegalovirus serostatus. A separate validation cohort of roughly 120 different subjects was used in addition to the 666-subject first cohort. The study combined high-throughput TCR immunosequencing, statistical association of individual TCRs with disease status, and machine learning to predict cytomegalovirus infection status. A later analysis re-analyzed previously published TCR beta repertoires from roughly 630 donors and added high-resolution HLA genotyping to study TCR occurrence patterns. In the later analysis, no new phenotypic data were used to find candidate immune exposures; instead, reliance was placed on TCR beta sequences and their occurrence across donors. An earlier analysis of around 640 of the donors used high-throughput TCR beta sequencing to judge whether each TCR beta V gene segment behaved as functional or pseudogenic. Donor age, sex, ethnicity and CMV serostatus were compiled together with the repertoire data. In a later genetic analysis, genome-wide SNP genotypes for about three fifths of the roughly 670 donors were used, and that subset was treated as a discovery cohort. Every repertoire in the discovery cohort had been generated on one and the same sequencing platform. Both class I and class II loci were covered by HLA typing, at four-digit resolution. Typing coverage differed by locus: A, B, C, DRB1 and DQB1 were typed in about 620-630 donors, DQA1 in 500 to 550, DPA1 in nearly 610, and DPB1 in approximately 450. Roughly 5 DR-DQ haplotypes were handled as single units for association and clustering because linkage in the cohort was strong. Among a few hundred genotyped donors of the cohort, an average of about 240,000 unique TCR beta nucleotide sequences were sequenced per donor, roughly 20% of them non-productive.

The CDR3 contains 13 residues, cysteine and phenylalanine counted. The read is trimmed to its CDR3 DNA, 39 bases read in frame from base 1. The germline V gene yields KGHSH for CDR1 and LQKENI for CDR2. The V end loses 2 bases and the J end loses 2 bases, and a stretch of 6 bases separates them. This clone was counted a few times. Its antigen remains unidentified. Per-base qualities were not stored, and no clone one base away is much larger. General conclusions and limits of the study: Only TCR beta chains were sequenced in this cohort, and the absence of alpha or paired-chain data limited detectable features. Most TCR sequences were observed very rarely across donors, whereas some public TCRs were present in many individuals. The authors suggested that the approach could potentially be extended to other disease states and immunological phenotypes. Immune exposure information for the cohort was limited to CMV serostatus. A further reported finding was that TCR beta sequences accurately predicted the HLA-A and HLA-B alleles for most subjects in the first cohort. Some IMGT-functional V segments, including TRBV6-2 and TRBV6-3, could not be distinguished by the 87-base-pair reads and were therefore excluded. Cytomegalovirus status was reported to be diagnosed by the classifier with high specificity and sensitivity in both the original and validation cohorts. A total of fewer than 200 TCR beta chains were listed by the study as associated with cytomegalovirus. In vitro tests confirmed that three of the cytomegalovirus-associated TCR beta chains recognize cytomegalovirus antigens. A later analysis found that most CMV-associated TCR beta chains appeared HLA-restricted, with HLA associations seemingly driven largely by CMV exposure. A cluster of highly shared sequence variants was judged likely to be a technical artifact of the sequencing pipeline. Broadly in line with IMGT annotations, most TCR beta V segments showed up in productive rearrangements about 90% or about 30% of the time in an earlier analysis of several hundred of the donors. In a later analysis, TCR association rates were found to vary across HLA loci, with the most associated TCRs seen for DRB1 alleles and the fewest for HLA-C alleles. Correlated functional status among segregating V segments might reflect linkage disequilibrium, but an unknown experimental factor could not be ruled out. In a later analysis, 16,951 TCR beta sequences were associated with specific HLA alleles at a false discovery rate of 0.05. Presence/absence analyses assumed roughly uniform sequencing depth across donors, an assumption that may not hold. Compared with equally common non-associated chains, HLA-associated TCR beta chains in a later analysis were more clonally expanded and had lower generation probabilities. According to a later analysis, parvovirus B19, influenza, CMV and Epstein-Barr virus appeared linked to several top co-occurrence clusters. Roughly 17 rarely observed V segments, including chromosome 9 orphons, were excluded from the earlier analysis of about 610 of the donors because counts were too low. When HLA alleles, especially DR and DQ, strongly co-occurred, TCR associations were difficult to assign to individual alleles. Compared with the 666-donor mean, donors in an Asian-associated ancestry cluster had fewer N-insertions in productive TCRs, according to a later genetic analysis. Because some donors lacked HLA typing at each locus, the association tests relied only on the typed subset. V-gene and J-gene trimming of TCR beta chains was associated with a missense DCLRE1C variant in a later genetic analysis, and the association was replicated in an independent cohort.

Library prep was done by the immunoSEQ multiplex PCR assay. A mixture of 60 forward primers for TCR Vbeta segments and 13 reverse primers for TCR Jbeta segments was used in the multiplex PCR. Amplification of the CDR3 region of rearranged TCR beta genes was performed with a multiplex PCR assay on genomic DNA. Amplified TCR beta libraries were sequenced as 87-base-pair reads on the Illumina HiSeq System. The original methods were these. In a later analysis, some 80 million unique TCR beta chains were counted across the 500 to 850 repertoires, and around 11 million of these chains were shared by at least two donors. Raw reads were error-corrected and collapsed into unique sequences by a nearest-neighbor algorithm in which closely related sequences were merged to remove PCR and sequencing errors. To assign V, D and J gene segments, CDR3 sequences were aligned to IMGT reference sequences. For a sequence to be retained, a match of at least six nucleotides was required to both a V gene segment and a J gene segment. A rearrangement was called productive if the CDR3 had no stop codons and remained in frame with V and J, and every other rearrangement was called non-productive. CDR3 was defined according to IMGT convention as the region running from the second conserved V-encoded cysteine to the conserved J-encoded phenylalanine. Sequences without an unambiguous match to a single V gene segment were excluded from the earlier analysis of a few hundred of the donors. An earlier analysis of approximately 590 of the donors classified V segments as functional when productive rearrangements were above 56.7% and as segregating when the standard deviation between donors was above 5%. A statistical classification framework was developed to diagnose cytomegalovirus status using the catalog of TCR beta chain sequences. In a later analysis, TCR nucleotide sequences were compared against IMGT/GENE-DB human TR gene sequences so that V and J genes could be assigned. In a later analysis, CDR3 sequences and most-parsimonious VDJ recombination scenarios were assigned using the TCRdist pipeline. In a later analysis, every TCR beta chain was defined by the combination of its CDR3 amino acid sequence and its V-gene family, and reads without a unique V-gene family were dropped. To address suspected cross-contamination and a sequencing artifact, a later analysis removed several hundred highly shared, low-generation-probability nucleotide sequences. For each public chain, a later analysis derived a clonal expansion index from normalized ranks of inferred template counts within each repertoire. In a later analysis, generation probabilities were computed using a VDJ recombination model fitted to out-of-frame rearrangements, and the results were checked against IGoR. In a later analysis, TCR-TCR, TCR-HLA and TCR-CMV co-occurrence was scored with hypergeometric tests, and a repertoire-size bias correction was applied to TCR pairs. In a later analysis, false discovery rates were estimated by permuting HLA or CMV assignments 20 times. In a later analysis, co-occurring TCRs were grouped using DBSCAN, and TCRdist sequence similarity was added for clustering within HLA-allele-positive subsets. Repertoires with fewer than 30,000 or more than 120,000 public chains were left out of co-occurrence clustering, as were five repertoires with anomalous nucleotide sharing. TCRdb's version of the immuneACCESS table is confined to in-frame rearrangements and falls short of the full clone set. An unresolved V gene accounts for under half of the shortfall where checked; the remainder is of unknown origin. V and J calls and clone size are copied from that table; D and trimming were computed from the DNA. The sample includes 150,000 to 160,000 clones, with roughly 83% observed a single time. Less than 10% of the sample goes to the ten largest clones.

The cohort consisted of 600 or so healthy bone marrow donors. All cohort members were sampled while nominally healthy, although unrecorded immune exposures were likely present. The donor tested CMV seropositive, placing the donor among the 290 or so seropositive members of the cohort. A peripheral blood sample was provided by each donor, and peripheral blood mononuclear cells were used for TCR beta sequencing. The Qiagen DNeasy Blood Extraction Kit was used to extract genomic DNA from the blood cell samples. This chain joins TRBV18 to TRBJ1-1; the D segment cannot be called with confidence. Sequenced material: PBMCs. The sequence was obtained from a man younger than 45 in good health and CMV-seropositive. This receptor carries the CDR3 CASSPEFNTEAFF. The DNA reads TGTGCCAGCTCACCAGAGTTCAACACTGAAGCTTTCTTT.